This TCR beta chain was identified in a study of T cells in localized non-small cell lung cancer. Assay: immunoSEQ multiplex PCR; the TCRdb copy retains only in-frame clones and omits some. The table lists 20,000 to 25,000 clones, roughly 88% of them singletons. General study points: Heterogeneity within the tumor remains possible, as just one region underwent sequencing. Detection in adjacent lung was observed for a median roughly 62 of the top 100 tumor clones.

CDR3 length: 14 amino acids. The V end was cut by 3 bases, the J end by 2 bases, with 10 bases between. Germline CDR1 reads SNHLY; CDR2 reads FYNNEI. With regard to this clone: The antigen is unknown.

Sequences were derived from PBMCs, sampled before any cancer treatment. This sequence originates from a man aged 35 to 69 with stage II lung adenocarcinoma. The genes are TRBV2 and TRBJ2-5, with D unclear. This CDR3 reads CASSDWARQETQYF. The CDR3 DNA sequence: TGTGCCAGCAGTGATTGGGCCCGGCAAGAGACCCAGTACTTC.